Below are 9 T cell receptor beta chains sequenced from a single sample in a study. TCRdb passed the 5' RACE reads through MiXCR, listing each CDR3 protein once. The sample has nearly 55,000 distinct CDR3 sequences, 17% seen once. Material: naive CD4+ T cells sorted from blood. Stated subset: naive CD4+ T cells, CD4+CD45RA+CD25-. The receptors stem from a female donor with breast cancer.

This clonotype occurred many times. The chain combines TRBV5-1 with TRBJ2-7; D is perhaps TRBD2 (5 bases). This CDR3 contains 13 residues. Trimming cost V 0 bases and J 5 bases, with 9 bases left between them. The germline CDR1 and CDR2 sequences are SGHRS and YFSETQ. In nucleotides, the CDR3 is TGCGCCAGCAGCTTGGGTCCGGGGAACGAGCAGTACTTC. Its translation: CASSLGPGNEQYF. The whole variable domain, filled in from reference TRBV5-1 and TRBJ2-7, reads KAGVTQTPRYLIKTRGQQVTLSCSPISGHRSVSWYQQTPGQGLQFLFEYFSETQRNKGNFPGRFSGRQFSNSRSEMNVSTLELGDSALYLCASSLGPGNEQYFGPGTRLTVT.

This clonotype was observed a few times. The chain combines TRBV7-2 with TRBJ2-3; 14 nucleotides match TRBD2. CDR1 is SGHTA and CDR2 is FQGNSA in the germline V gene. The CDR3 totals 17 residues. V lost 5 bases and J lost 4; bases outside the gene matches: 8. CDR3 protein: CASSPHGLAGGADTQYF. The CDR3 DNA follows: TGTGCCAGCAGCCCACACGGACTAGCGGGGGGCGCAGATACGCAGTATTTT.

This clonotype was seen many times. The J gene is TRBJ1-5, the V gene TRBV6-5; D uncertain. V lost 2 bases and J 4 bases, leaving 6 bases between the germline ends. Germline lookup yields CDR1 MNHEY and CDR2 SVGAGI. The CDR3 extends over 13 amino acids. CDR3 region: CASSYRVNQPQHF. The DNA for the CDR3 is TGTGCCAGCAGTTACAGGGTGAATCAGCCCCAGCATTTT.

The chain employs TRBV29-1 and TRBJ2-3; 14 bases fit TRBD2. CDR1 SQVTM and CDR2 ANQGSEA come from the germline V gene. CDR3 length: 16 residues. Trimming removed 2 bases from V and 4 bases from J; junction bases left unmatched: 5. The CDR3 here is CSVEPGTSGSADTQYF. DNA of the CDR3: TGCAGCGTTGAACCCGGGACTAGCGGGAGTGCAGATACGCAGTATTTT.

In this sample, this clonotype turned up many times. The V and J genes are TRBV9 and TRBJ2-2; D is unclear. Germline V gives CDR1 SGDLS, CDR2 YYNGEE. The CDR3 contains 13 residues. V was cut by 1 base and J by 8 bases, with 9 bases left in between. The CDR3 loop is CASSVIGPGELFF. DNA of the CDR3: TGTGCCAGCAGCGTAATTGGGCCGGGGGAGCTGTTTTTT.

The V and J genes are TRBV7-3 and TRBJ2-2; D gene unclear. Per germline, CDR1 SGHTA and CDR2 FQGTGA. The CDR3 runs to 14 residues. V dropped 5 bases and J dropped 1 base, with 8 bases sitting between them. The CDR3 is CASSLQQNTGELFF. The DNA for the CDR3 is TGTGCCAGCAGCCTCCAACAGAACACCGGGGAGCTGTTTTTT.

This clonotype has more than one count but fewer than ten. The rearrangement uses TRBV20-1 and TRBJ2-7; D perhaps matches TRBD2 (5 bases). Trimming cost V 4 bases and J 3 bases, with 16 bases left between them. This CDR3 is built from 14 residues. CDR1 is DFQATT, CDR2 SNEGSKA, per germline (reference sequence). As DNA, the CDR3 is TGCAGTGCTACCCGGGGAGCCCAAAACTACGAGCAGTACTTC. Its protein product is CSATRGAQNYEQYF.

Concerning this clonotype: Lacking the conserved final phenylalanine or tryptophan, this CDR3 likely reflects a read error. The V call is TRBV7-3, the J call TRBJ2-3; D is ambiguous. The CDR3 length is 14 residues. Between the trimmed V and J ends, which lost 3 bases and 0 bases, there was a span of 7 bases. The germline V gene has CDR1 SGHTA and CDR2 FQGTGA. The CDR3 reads CASSFDPSTDTQYS. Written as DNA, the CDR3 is TGTGCCAGCAGCTTCGATCCCAGCACAGATACGCAGTATTCT.

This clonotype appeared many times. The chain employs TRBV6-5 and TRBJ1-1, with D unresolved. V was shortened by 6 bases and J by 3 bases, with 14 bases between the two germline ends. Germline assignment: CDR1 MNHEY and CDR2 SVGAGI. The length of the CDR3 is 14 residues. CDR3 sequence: CASSRNFWDTEAFF. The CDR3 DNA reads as TGTGCCAGCAGCAGGAACTTTTGGGACACTGAAGCTTTCTTT.